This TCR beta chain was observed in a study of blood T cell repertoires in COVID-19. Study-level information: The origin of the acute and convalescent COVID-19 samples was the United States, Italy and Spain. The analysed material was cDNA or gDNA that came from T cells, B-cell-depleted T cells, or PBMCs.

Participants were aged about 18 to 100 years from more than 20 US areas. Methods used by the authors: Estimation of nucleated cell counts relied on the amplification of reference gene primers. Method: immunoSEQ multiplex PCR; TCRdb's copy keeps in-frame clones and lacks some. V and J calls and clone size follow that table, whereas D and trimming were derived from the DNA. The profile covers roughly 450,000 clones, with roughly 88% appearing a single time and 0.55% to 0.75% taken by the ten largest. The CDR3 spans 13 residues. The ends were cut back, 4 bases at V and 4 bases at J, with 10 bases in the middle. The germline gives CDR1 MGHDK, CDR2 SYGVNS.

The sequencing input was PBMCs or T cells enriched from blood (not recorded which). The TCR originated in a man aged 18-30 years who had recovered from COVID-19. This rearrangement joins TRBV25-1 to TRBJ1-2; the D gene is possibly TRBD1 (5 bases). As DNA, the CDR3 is TGTGCCAGCAGTGCGGGGGAGTCCTATGGCTACACCTTC. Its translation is CASSAGESYGYTF.